The 21 T cell receptor beta chains below come from one sample, sequenced in a study of blood T cell repertoires in COVID-19. Sequencing was performed with immunoSEQ multiplex PCR; in TCRdb, only in-frame clones are kept and a portion is missing. This table holds 50,000 to 65,000 clones, about 87% found once. The sample was peripheral blood. Receptors originate from a man between 65 and 85 years old with acute or convalescent COVID-19.

In its sample, this clone was seen once. The V call is TRBV28, the J call TRBJ2-5; tentatively, D is TRBD1 (6 bases). This CDR3 is built from 15 residues. V was clipped by 4 bases and J by 2 bases, with 14 bases between them. The germline V gene encodes CDR1 MDHEN and CDR2 SYDVKM. The CDR3 DNA is TGTGCCAGCAGTTCCCCAGGGGCAGGACAAGAGACCCAGTACTTC. This codes for CASSSPGAGQETQYF.

The chain recombines TRBV30 with TRBJ2-7; TRBD1 might be the D (6 bases). Trimming stripped 2 bases from V and 7 bases from J, with 18 bases between. Germline CDR1 is GTSNPN and CDR2 is SVGIG (reference sequence). The CDR3 contains 14 residues. The CDR3 is CAWSLNRAVGEQYF. CDR3 DNA sequence: TGTGCCTGGAGTTTGAACAGGGCGGTGGGAGAGCAGTACTTC.

The rearrangement links TRBV5-1 to TRBJ1-2; TRBD1 might be the D (6 bases). The CDR3 runs 13 residues. Between the trimmed V and J ends, which lost 2 bases and 8 bases, there was a span of 13 bases. CDR1 is SGHRS, CDR2 YFSETQ, per germline. CDR3 loop: CASSFDSDSGYTF. Written as DNA, the CDR3 is TGCGCCAGCAGCTTCGATTCGGACAGCGGCTACACCTTC.

V and J are TRBV14 and TRBJ2-7; no definite D call. This CDR3 is 14 amino acids long. Germline-derived CDR1 and CDR2 are SGHDN and FVKESK. The ends were cut back, 1 base at V and 6 bases at J, with 13 bases in the middle. For the CDR3, the DNA is TGTGCCAGCAGCCAAGTTAGGAACTACGGCGAGCAGTACTTC. Amino acid sequence: CASSQVRNYGEQYF.

J is TRBJ2-7 and V is TRBV5-1; D gene uncertain. Germline-derived CDR1 and CDR2 are SGHRS and YFSETQ. There are 15 residues in the CDR3. Trimming stripped 0 bases from V and 7 bases from J, with 17 bases between. CDR3: CASSLDTAPGSEQYF. The CDR3 DNA follows: TGCGCCAGCAGCTTGGATACCGCACCCGGGTCTGAGCAGTACTTC.

This clone was observed once. The chain uses TRBV5-5 and TRBJ1-6; tentatively, D is TRBD1 (5 bases). Germline loops: CDR1 SGHKS, CDR2 YYEKEE (reference sequence). V lost 0 bases, J lost 10 bases, and 14 bases lay in between. The length of the CDR3 is 15 residues. The CDR3, as DNA: TGTGCCAGCAGCTTGGGACAGATCCCAGGGTCACCCCTCCACTTT. This gives the protein CASSLGQIPGSPLHF. Filled out from reference TRBV5-5 and TRBJ1-6, the complete variable domain reads DAGVTQSPTHLIKTRGQQVTLRCSPISGHKSVSWYQQVLGQGPQFIFQYYEKEERGRGNFPDRFSARQFPNYSSELNVNALLLGDSALYLCASSLGQIPGSPLHFGNGTRLTVT.

The table lists this clone with a few counts. V and J are TRBV11-1 and TRBJ2-3; 7 bases match TRBD2. V lost 5 bases, J lost 9 bases, and 8 bases stayed unmatched. The CDR3 runs 13 residues. Germline V lookup: CDR1 SGHAT, CDR2 FQDESV (reference sequence). The CDR3: CASSPTSTMTQYF. The CDR3 DNA sequence: TGTGCCAGCAGCCCGACTAGCACAATGACGCAGTATTTT.

The chain combines TRBV19 with TRBJ2-1; D is possibly TRBD1 (6 bases). The CDR3 totals 14 residues. Germline assignment: CDR1 LNHDA and CDR2 SQIVND (reference sequence). The germline V and J ends were trimmed by 7 bases and 1 base, with 11 bases remaining between them. The CDR3 is CASNHRESYNEQFF. As DNA, the CDR3 is TGTGCCAGTAATCACAGGGAATCCTACAATGAGCAGTTCTTC.

The chain is built from TRBV30 and TRBJ2-2; D is possibly TRBD1 (5 bases). The germline CDR1 and CDR2 sequences are GTSNPN and SVGIG (reference sequence). The length of the CDR3 is 16 residues. Trimming took off 5 bases at V and 0 bases at J, with 16 bases between the two ends. The CDR3 reads CAWVRHGQPNTGELFF. The CDR3 DNA is TGTGCCTGGGTCCGACACGGACAACCGAACACCGGGGAGCTGTTTTTT.

Here the CDR3 reads CASSAFSGSTDTQYF. CDR3 in DNA: TGTGCCAGCAGCGCCTTTAGCGGGAGTACAGATACGCAGTATTTT. The genes are TRBV5-5 and TRBJ2-3; 9 bases agree with TRBD2. V shed 4 bases, J shed 3 bases, and the junction held 6 bases outside the gene matches. The CDR3 covers 15 residues. Germline V gene lookup returns CDR1 SGHKS and CDR2 YYEKEE (reference sequence).

The chain links TRBV6-1 to TRBJ1-6; D is uncertain. Per the germline V gene, CDR1 is MNHNS and CDR2 is SASEGT. V lost 4 bases and J lost 0, with 10 bases in between. The CDR3 is 16 residues long. The CDR3 DNA reads as TGTGCCAGCAGTGCGGAGGCCAGCTCCTATAATTCACCCCTCCACTTT. Residues: CASSAEASSYNSPLHF.

The chain couples TRBV12-3 or TRBV12-4 to TRBJ1-1; the D gene is possibly TRBD1 (5 bases). The CDR3 extends over 13 amino acids. V lost 3 bases, J lost 5 bases, and 10 bases lay in between. The CDR3 here is CASSFGGNTEAFF. CDR3 DNA sequence: TGTGCCAGCAGTTTCGGGGGTAATACTGAAGCTTTCTTT.

This clone was counted between two and nine times. This chain connects TRBV19 to TRBJ2-3, with 7 bases aligning to TRBD2. The CDR3 extends over 14 amino acids. The V gene's germline CDR1 is LNHDA and CDR2 SQIVND (reference sequence). V lost 4 bases and J lost 4; bases outside the gene matches: 5. The CDR3 coding sequence is TGTGCCAGTAGTACTGGACTAGAATCAGATACGCAGTATTTT. It yields the protein CASSTGLESDTQYF.

This chain links TRBV11-2 with TRBJ2-3; no clear D. V dropped 4 bases and J dropped 1 base, with 3 bases sitting between them. The germline gives CDR1 SGHAT, CDR2 FQNNGV. The CDR3 is 12 residues long. CDR3 sequence (DNA): TGTGCCAGCAGCTCGGGCACAGATACGCAGTATTTT. As protein: CASSSGTDTQYF.

The chain couples TRBV5-5 to TRBJ2-3; D gene uncertain. V lost 0 bases, J lost 0 bases, and 11 bases lay in between. CDR1 is SGHKS, CDR2 YYEKEE, per germline (reference sequence). The CDR3 contains 16 residues. CDR3 amino acids: CASSLGPTISTDTQYF. The CDR3 nucleotides are TGTGCCAGCAGCTTGGGTCCTACCATCAGCACAGATACGCAGTATTTT.

The chain couples TRBV19 to TRBJ1-1; D perhaps matches TRBD1 (5 bases). The germline V gene encodes CDR1 LNHDA and CDR2 SQIVND (reference sequence). Trimming took 11 bases from V and 5 from J, leaving 18 bases between them. The CDR3 spans 13 residues. In DNA form, the CDR3 reads TGTGCCTCCAAGGTCCAGGGCGGTACTGAAGCTTTCTTT. This translates into CASKVQGGTEAFF.

The chain uses TRBV7-9 and TRBJ2-3; D might be TRBD2 (7 bases). There are 15 residues in the CDR3. V lost 9 bases to trimming and J lost 6 bases, with 22 bases between them. The V gene's germline CDR1 is SEHNR and CDR2 FQNEAQ (reference sequence). The CDR3 reads CASQLRTGGEDTQYF. DNA of the CDR3: TGTGCCAGTCAGCTTAGAACGGGGGGCGAGGATACGCAGTATTTT.

The V and J genes are TRBV28 and TRBJ1-5; D may be TRBD1 (5 bases). Trimming removed 1 base at V and 4 bases at J, with 5 bases between. Germline values: CDR1 MDHEN, CDR2 SYDVKM. There are 13 residues in the CDR3. The CDR3 is CASSLSGNQPQHF. DNA for the CDR3: TGTGCCAGCAGTTTATCAGGGAATCAGCCCCAGCATTTT.

J is TRBJ1-5 and V is TRBV19; D gene uncertain. This CDR3 spans 15 amino acids. Germline V gene lookup returns CDR1 LNHDA and CDR2 SQIVND (reference sequence). V was pared by 2 bases and J by 4 bases, with 12 bases between. The CDR3 DNA is TGTGCCAGTAGTATATCGTCAGCGTCTAATCAGCCCCAGCATTTT. Translating gives CASSISSASNQPQHF.

The chain carries TRBV13 and TRBJ2-4, with TRBD2 identical over 11 bases. The V gene's germline CDR1 is PRHDT and CDR2 FYEKMQ (reference sequence). With 2 bases clipped from V and 6 bases from J, the junction kept 9 bases outside the gene matches. The CDR3 consists of 17 residues. Written as DNA, the CDR3 is TGTGCCAGCAGCTTAAAAGTAGCGGGGGGGCTCGGAAACATTCAGTACTTC. Amino acids: CASSLKVAGGLGNIQYF.

V is TRBV5-1 and J is TRBJ2-7; 11 nucleotides align to TRBD2. Germline trimming cut 8 bases from V and 4 bases from J; bases unmatched to any gene: 8. Germline V gene lookup returns CDR1 SGHRS and CDR2 YFSETQ. The CDR3 extends over 14 amino acids. The CDR3 sequence is CASGTGTSGYEQYF. The CDR3 coding sequence is TGCGCCAGTGGGACCGGGACTAGCGGTTACGAGCAGTACTTC.